The next 10 T cell receptor beta chains were all read from a single sample in a study of blood T cell repertoires in COVID-19 (dated by TCRdb to about 2020). Libraries were constructed by the immunoSEQ multiplex PCR assay. TCRdb retrieved this table from immuneACCESS and kept in-frame rearrangements only. Not all clones are present; in checked studies, unresolved V genes account for under half, and no reason is known for the remainder. This sample comprises about 320,000 clones, under 90% of them detected only once. The ten largest clones represent 4% to 6% of the sample. The sequenced material came from PBMCs or T cells enriched from blood (not recorded which). These receptors were collected from a man aged 60 to 75 who had recovered from COVID-19.

This clone was seen just once. This chain links TRBV7-2 with TRBJ2-2; possible D gene TRBD1, 6 bases. With 4 bases removed from V and 1 base from J, the gap between germline ends came to 10 bases. Germline V gives CDR1 SGHTA, CDR2 FQGNSA. The CDR3 spans 15 residues. In DNA, the CDR3 is TGTGCCAGCAGCTCCAGGGGTGGGAACACCGGGGAGCTGTTTTTT. Protein: CASSSRGGNTGELFF.

The chain uses TRBV19 and TRBJ2-7; 7 bases agree with TRBD1. Trimming took 4 bases from V and 3 from J; bases not matched to a gene: 9. Germline V gene sequence: CDR1 LNHDA, CDR2 SQIVND (reference sequence). The CDR3 spans 15 residues. The CDR3 spells CASSREWTGDYEQYF. CDR3 coding DNA: TGTGCCAGTAGTAGAGAGTGGACAGGCGACTACGAGCAGTACTTC. The full variable domain, its missing parts supplied by reference TRBV19 and TRBJ2-7, is DGGITQSPKYLFRKEGQNVTLSCEQNLNHDAMYWYRQDPGQGLRLIYYSQIVNDFQKGDIAEGYSVSREKKESFPLTVTSAQKNPTAFYLCASSREWTGDYEQYFGPGTRLTVT.

V gene TRBV7-2 combines with J gene TRBJ1-6; 8 bases are shared with TRBD1. Germline V gene sequence: CDR1 SGHTA, CDR2 FQGNSA. The CDR3 is made up of 16 amino acids. V trimming: 8 bases; J trimming: 3 bases; junction bases outside the gene matches: 9. For the CDR3, the DNA is TGTGCCAGCGGCCGGACAGGGAACGACTATAATTCACCCCTCCACTTT. Amino acids: CASGRTGNDYNSPLHF.

The V call is TRBV5-4, the J call TRBJ2-2; the D gene is possibly TRBD2 (7 bases). The CDR3 loop spans 16 amino acids. V was pared by 4 bases and J by 1 base, with 14 bases between. The germline CDR1 and CDR2 sequences are SGHNT and YYREEE (reference sequence). The CDR3 loop is CASSLPGGMNTGELFF. The CDR3 coding sequence is TGTGCCAGCAGCCTCCCGGGGGGCATGAACACCGGGGAGCTGTTTTTT.

V and J are TRBV4-2 and TRBJ1-1, with D possibly matching TRBD1 (6 bases). Germline CDR1 and CDR2: LGHNA and YNFKEQ. This CDR3 has 15 amino acids. V was trimmed by 0 bases and J by 6 bases, leaving 14 bases between them. CDR3: CASSQEYREGAEAFF. CDR3 coding DNA: TGTGCCAGCAGCCAAGAATACAGGGAGGGTGCTGAAGCTTTCTTT.

J is TRBJ2-4 and V is TRBV3-1 (or the pseudogene TRBV3-2), with 15 nucleotides matching TRBD2. The CDR3 has 18 amino acids. The ends lost 0 bases at V and 9 bases at J; junction bases unmatched: 9. CDR1 is LGHDT, CDR2 YNNKEL, per germline (reference sequence). This CDR3 is CASSQDPPGLAGGGIQYF. CDR3 DNA sequence: TGTGCCAGCAGCCAAGATCCCCCAGGACTAGCGGGAGGGGGCATTCAGTACTTC.

The sample holds a few counts of this clone. The chain links TRBV2 to TRBJ2-2; weak D call: TRBD1 (5 bases). This CDR3 contains 16 residues. Germline CDR1 SNHLY, CDR2 FYNNEI. V was pared by 6 bases and J by 0 bases, with 14 bases between. Written as DNA, the CDR3 is TGTGCCAGCAGGGACACCAGGGTGTCGAACACCGGGGAGCTGTTTTTT. This codes for CASRDTRVSNTGELFF.

This chain joins TRBV14 and TRBJ2-1; TRBD2 is a possible D gene (6 bases). The V gene lost 3 bases and the J gene lost 9 bases, with 33 bases spanning the gap. The CDR3 has 20 residues. In germline, CDR1 is SGHDN, CDR2 FVKESK. The CDR3 DNA reads as TGTGCCAGCAGCCAGGCTAGACTAGGTCGGGACTCGATCGTTTACGGTGAGCAGTTCTTC. Protein sequence: CASSQARLGRDSIVYGEQFF.

The genes are TRBV28 and TRBJ1-1; D unclear. V was pared by 2 bases and J by 4 bases, with 8 bases between. Germline-derived CDR1 and CDR2 are MDHEN and SYDVKM. The CDR3 length is 13 residues. The CDR3: CASSLAGGTEAFF. CDR3 bases: TGTGCCAGCAGTTTAGCGGGAGGCACTGAAGCTTTCTTT.

In its sample, this clone was seen a few times. This chain uses TRBV5-4 with TRBJ1-4, with 7 bases that match TRBD1. V shed 0 bases, J shed 10 bases, and the junction held 6 bases outside the gene matches. In germline, CDR1 is SGHNT, CDR2 YYREEE (reference sequence). The CDR3 length is 14 residues. For the CDR3, the DNA is TGTGCCAGCAGCTTGGCCGGGACAGTCGGAAAACTGTTTTTT. Translation: CASSLAGTVGKLFF. Looking up the rest from reference TRBV5-4 and TRBJ1-4 gives the full variable domain: ETGVTQSPTHLIKTRGQQVTLRCSSQSGHNTVSWYQQALGQGPQFIFQYYREEENGRGNFPPRFSGLQFPNYSSELNVNALELDDSALYLCASSLAGTVGKLFFGSGTQLSVL.